This T cell receptor (beta chain) was captured in a study of regulatory T cells in long-lasting Graves disease. At the level of the study: Persistent cases were those of Graves' disease that involved over 5 years of antithyroid drugs with positive TSH receptor antibodies.

In building TCR beta libraries, iRepertoire HTBI primers were used together with Arm-PCR of CDR3 regions. TCRdb itself ran the multiplex PCR reads through MiXCR, one entry per CDR3 protein. The data contain fewer than 550,000 distinct CDR3 sequences, around a fifth of them singletons. The time point was: persistent/refractory GD, antithyroid drugs over 5 years with positive TRAb. RNA extracted from PBMCs served as the sequencing template. Criteria from the American Thyroid Association guidelines were applied to diagnose Graves' disease. Regarding the study as a whole: Clonotypes that were public and shared totalled fewer than 3,500 in persistent patients versus 966 in new patients. For persistent Graves' patients, TCR diversity was lower than for newly diagnosed ones.

The germline CDR1 and CDR2 sequences are MDHEN and SYDVKM. V lost 3 bases and J 0 bases, leaving 12 bases between the germline ends. There are 15 residues in the CDR3. This clonotype has a count of ten or more. Its antigen is not known. The receptor's source is a female donor with Graves disease. The chain joins TRBV28 to TRBJ2-7; D ambiguous. The sequencing here drew on peripheral blood mononuclear cells (PBMCs), taken when the disease was refractory, from a patient treated with antithyroid drugs. The DNA of the CDR3 is TGTGCCAGCAGTTTGGCAGGTCAAAGCTCCTACGAGCAGTACTTC. It encodes CASSLAGQSSYEQYF.